The 31 T cell receptor beta chains below come from one sample, sequenced in a study of tumor-infiltrating lymphocytes in primary liver carcinoma. TCR beta cDNA came from approximately 490 ng total RNA, primed with a constant-region primer. Slightly modified ARM-PCR served as the procedure for the TCR beta libraries. These libraries came from three rounds of nested multiplex PCR. For 10 cycles apiece, the opening two PCR rounds ran with TRBV1-TRBV30 forward primers and a C-beta reverse primer. TCRdb used MiXCR to reprocess the multiplex PCR reads, holding one entry per CDR3 protein. Among some 120,000 distinct CDR3 sequences, around 60% were seen once, and the ten largest hold 7% to 10%. Bulk tissue was left unsorted, and RNA and DNA were co-extracted from about 19-30 mg of it. Material: liver tumor tissue from sampling region 3. Subset reported: tumor region T3, left-lateral pole. These TCRs come from an older woman with primary liver carcinoma and hepatitis B virus infection.

Of note for this clonotype: A much larger clone lies a single base off, so this may be a read error. The chain uses TRBV12-3 or TRBV12-4 and TRBJ2-1; TRBD2 agrees at 10 bases. After removal of 5 bases from V and 8 bases from J, the junction contained 6 bases not matched to a gene. The CDR3 length is 14 residues. For the CDR3, the DNA is TGTGCCAGCAGTCCAGCGGGAGGGTGCCATGAGCAGTTCTTC. This gives the protein CASSPAGGCHEQFF.

This clonotype was seen more than once but under ten times. Germline is not matched at one junction end, which may reflect a read error. The chain is built from TRBV7-8 and TRBJ2-1, with 7 bases lining up with TRBD1. Germline CDR1 is SGHVS and CDR2 is FQNEAQ. The CDR3 is 15 residues long. This CDR3 reads CASSLSGTVYNEQLF. As DNA, the CDR3 is TGTGCCAGCAGCTTATCGGGGACAGTATACAATGAGCAGTTATTC.

Remarks on this clonotype: This may be a read error: a much more frequent sequence differs by one nucleotide. The chain carries TRBV4-1 and TRBJ1-5, with a possible D match to TRBD1 (6 bases). The V gene's germline CDR1 is MGHRA and CDR2 YSYEKL. CDR3 size: 18 residues. Here the CDR3 reads CACSLVGRGTSTGQPQHF. CDR3 in DNA: TGCGCCTGCAGCCTCGTCGGTAGGGGGACCTCCACCGGGCAGCCCCAGCATTTT.

Of note for this clonotype: A read error is possible here, since a much larger clone lies one base away. CDR3 residues: CASSVYRLETQYF. CDR3 bases: TGTGCCAGCAGCGTGTACAGGTTAGAGACCCAGTACTTC. The V call is TRBV5-6, the J call TRBJ2-5, with TRBD1 as a possible D gene (5 bases). The CDR3 is 13 residues long. Germline values: CDR1 SGHDT, CDR2 YYEEEE. Trimming shortened V by 4 bases and J by 4 bases, and 11 bases separated the two germline ends. The whole variable domain, filled in from reference TRBV5-6 and TRBJ2-5, reads DAGVTQSPTHLIKTRGQQVTLRCSPKSGHDTVSWYQQALGQGPQFIFQYYEEEERQRGNFPDRFSGHQFPNYSSELNVNALLLGDSALYLCASSVYRLETQYFGPGTRLLVL.

About this clonotype itself: The germline gene is not matched at one end of the junction; a read error may be the cause. The chain has TRBV29-1 and TRBJ1-5; D perhaps matches TRBD1 (6 bases). Germline lookup yields CDR1 SQVTM and CDR2 ANQGSEA. This CDR3 is built from 14 residues. The DNA of the CDR3 is TGCAGCATTGAAAAACAGGGTGTCAATCAGCCCCAGCATTTT. Translated, it gives CSIEKQGVNQPQHF.

A word on this clonotype: One base away lies a much larger clone, so this may be a sequencing read error. V gene TRBV6-5 combines with J gene TRBJ2-1; 12 bases line up with TRBD2. The CDR3 loop spans 16 amino acids. Germline CDR1 MNHEY, CDR2 SVGAGI. DNA for the CDR3: TGTGCCACCTTAAGGACTAGCGGGATAGTAGACGATGAGCAGCTCTTC. It specifies CATLRTSGIVDDEQLF.

CDR3 coding DNA: TGTGCCAGCAGCTTAAACAGCGATAATTCACCCCTCCACTTT. It is translated as CASSLNSDNSPLHF. The chain employs TRBV7-3 and TRBJ1-6; D gene unclear. This CDR3 is built from 14 residues. The V end was cut by 1 base, the J end by 5 bases, with 6 bases between. CDR1 is SGHTA and CDR2 is FQGTGA in the germline V gene.

This clonotype has a count of ten or more. This sequence joins TRBV6-1 and TRBJ2-4; D is unclear. The V and J ends lost 6 bases and 1 base respectively, with 19 bases between them. This CDR3 spans 17 amino acids. Germline V gives CDR1 MNHNS, CDR2 SASEGT. The chain's CDR3 is CASSPGPVLGAKNIQYF. The CDR3 region has the DNA TGTGCCAGCAGCCCTGGACCCGTTCTGGGGGCCAAAAACATTCAGTACTTC.

In DNA form, the CDR3 reads TGCAGTGCTATGCGAGCGGGACCTTCCTACGAGCAGTACTTC. Its protein is CSAMRAGPSYEQYF. J is TRBJ2-7 and V is TRBV20-1, with TRBD2 matching over 7 bases. The CDR3 covers 14 residues. V lost 4 bases to trimming and J lost 1 base; unmatched junction nucleotides: 7. The germline gives CDR1 DFQATT, CDR2 SNEGSKA (reference sequence).

The chain combines TRBV11-2 with TRBJ2-1; D is possibly TRBD2 (5 bases). V lost 5 bases, J lost 9 bases, and 14 bases lay in between. The CDR3 covers 13 residues. CDR1 is SGHAT, CDR2 FQNNGV, per germline. The CDR3 spells CASSRTSGGEQFF. CDR3 nucleotides: TGTGCCAGCAGCCGAACTAGTGGTGGTGAGCAGTTCTTC.

In its sample, this clonotype was seen once. The chain joins TRBV11-2 to TRBJ2-7; the D is unclear. From germline, CDR1 is SGHAT and CDR2 FQNNGV. The CDR3 totals 12 residues. Trimming cost V 6 bases and J 5 bases, with 11 bases left between them. CDR3 sequence: CASSSGVHEQYF. The CDR3 DNA reads as TGTGCCAGCAGTTCTGGGGTCCACGAGCAGTACTTC.

In regard to this clonotype: One junction end does not reproduce the germline sequence, and a read error may be involved. V and J are TRBV29-1 and TRBJ2-5; 11 bases line up with TRBD2. Germline V gives CDR1 SQVTM, CDR2 ANQGSEA. There are 16 residues in the CDR3. The CDR3 region is CSDPGGTSGSQEAQYF. The CDR3 coding sequence is TGCAGCGACCCCGGCGGGACTAGCGGTTCCCAAGAGGCCCAGTACTTC.

This clonotype was counted a few times. This may stem from a read error, because a much larger clone lies one nucleotide away. The rearrangement links TRBV6-1 to TRBJ2-1; tentatively, D is TRBD1 (5 bases). The CDR3 sequence is 15 residues long. V was cut by 7 bases and J by 10 bases, with 23 bases left in between. CDR1 MNHNS and CDR2 SASEGT come from the germline V gene. CDR3 residues: CASIPSDSFWAEQFF. Written as DNA, the CDR3 is TGTGCCAGCATTCCCTCAGACAGTTTTTGGGCGGAGCAGTTCTTC.

CDR3 sequence reads: CDCSLAEGYGYTF. CDR3 nucleotides: TGTGACTGCAGCTTAGCAGAGGGGTATGGCTACACCTTC. V gene TRBV11-2 combines with J gene TRBJ1-2; weak D call: TRBD1 (5 bases). The CDR3 length is 13 residues. Germline V gene lookup returns CDR1 SGHAT and CDR2 FQNNGV.

As to this clonotype: A junction end diverges from the germline sequence, so it may reflect a read error. This rearrangement joins TRBV28 to TRBJ1-2; D is unresolved. The length of the CDR3 is 15 residues. The germline gives CDR1 MDHEN, CDR2 SYDVKM. DNA of the CDR3: TGTGCCAGCAGTTTTATGCTCACCCCTAACTATGACTACACCTTC. Amino acid sequence: CASSFMLTPNYDYTF.

This clonotype came up many times. CDR3 protein: CASRRAGTSGRNEQFF. CDR3 DNA sequence: TGTGCCAGCAGACGCGCCGGGACTAGCGGGAGAAATGAGCAGTTCTTC. V usage is TRBV28 and J usage is TRBJ2-1; 14 bases map to TRBD2. Germline CDR1 reads MDHEN; CDR2 reads SYDVKM. J gave up 7 bases and V 6 bases, and 8 bases lay outside the gene matches. This CDR3 contains 16 residues.

In regard to this clonotype: At one end the junction does not follow the germline gene, possibly because of a read error. The chain has TRBV11-2 and TRBJ1-1; tentative D call: TRBD1 (6 bases). This CDR3 region has 12 residues. Per germline, CDR1 SGHAT and CDR2 FQNNGV. The CDR3 region is CTSNSRQAEAFF. The DNA of the CDR3 is TGTACCAGCAACTCTAGACAGGCTGAAGCTTTCTTT.

As concerns this clonotype: At one end, the junction sequence differs from germline, possibly due to a read error. The gene calls are TRBV6-5 and TRBJ2-3; 11 bases map to TRBD2. CDR3 length: 19 residues. Germline V gene lookup returns CDR1 MNHEY and CDR2 SVGAGI. CDR3 protein: CARSYSGTSGRRGTDTQYF. The DNA for the CDR3 is TGTGCCAGAAGTTACTCGGGAACTAGCGGGAGAAGGGGCACAGATACGCAGTATTTT.

About this clonotype itself: An end of the junction differs from the germline gene, which may be a read error. The V and J genes are TRBV11-2 and TRBJ2-7; the match to TRBD1 covers 8 bases. CDR3 length: 14 amino acids. The germline CDR1 and CDR2 sequences are SGHAT and FQNNGV. The CDR3 coding sequence is TGTGCCTGCAGCCCCGGACAGGGATGGGCCGAGCAGTACTTC. This translates into CACSPGQGWAEQYF.

In regard to this clonotype: The missing conserved phenylalanine or tryptophan at the end of this CDR3 makes a read error likely. The DNA is left out, because the CDR3 cannot be placed on it with certainty; the CDR3 is given as TCRdb lists it. The chain employs TRBV2 and TRBJ1-1. Germline V gives CDR1 SNHLY, CDR2 FYNNEI. The CDR3 totals 12 residues, both ends included. The CDR3 reads CASTERYTEALL.

This clonotype has only a few counts. A much larger clone differs by one base, so this may be a read error. The genes are TRBV6-1 and TRBJ1-2; D not resolved. Looked up from germline, CDR1 is MNHNS and CDR2 is SASEGT. The CDR3 length is 13 residues. The CDR3 DNA is TGTGTCAGCAGCAAAATCAGTTACTATGGCTACACCTTC. This codes for CVSSKISYYGYTF.

Turning to this clonotype: The junction departs from germline at one end; a sequencing error may be responsible. The V gene is TRBV13, the J gene TRBJ2-5; D call uncertain. Germline V gene data show CDR1 as PRHDT and CDR2 as FYEKMQ (reference sequence). The CDR3 is made up of 18 amino acids. The CDR3 DNA follows: TGTGCCAGTAGCTCCGATCCGGGCCGTCAGGTGGATAAAGAGACCCAGTACTTC. Amino acid sequence: CASSSDPGRQVDKETQYF.

This clonotype appeared a single time. An end of the junction differs from the germline gene, which may be a read error. This sequence joins TRBV11-2 and TRBJ2-7; no definite D call. The CDR3 has 10 residues. Germline lookup yields CDR1 SGHAT and CDR2 FQNNGV. CDR3 nucleotides: TGTGCCAGCAGCAACGACGAACAGTACTTC. Its translation is CASSNDEQYF.

The rearrangement uses TRBV19 and TRBJ1-5, with D possibly being TRBD1 (6 bases). CDR3 length: 14 residues. V was trimmed by 6 bases and J by 6 bases, leaving 15 bases between them. CDR1 is LNHDA, CDR2 SQIVND, per germline (reference sequence). CDR3 protein: CASRQDSRSQPQHF. CDR3 DNA: TGTGCCAGTAGACAGGACAGCCGAAGTCAGCCCCAGCATTTT.

On this clonotype itself: One end of the junction fails to match germline, which may point to a read error. The chain carries TRBV7-9 and TRBJ1-6; the D gene is possibly TRBD1 (5 bases). Germline V gene sequence: CDR1 SEHNR, CDR2 FQNEAQ (reference sequence). The CDR3 has 14 residues. CDR3 region: CASSSIGDNSPLHF. CDR3 bases: TGTGCAAGCAGCTCGATAGGGGATAATTCACCCCTCCACTTT.

The chain employs TRBV5-1 and TRBJ2-6; D not resolved. Germline CDR1 is SGHRS and CDR2 is YFSETQ. The CDR3 has 16 amino acids. V gave up 4 bases and J gave up 0 bases, with 11 bases separating them. This CDR3 reads CASSLTVGSGANVLTF. CDR3 in DNA: TGCGCCAGCAGCCTAACAGTAGGCTCTGGGGCCAACGTCCTGACTTTC.

Notes on this clonotype: One junction end disagrees with the germline gene, perhaps due to a read error. This rearrangement joins TRBV12-3 or TRBV12-4 to TRBJ1-6; 9 bases align to TRBD1. The CDR3 is 14 amino acids. The DNA of the CDR3 is TGTGCCAACAGTATGGGGACAGGGACTTCACCCCTCCACTTT. Translated: CANSMGTGTSPLHF.

This clonotype was found many times. V gene TRBV10-3 combines with J gene TRBJ1-2; tentatively, D is TRBD1 (5 bases). CDR1 and CDR2 from the germline V gene are ENHRY and SYGVKD. V lost 5 bases and J 0 bases, leaving 13 bases between the germline ends. This CDR3 spans 15 amino acids. The CDR3 region has the DNA TGTGCCATCAGTACTCCGGGGACTACTAACTATGGCTACACCTTC. Residues: CAISTPGTTNYGYTF.

The chain employs TRBV10-3 and TRBJ2-3; 12 bases line up with TRBD2. The V gene's germline CDR1 is ENHRY and CDR2 SYGVKD. The CDR3 is made up of 18 amino acids. V dropped 10 bases and J dropped 4; count of bases not matched to a gene: 18. CDR3 coding DNA: TGTGCCAAGACCTCGACTAGCGGGAGCGGTATTAGCGCAGATACGCAGTATTTT. Translated: CAKTSTSGSGISADTQYF.

For this clonotype: This may be a read error, as it is one base from a much larger clone. This sequence joins TRBV28 and TRBJ1-1; tentatively, D is TRBD1 (6 bases). V lost 8 bases and J lost 12, with 28 bases in between. Germline CDR1 MDHEN, CDR2 SYDVKM. The CDR3 length is 15 residues. The CDR3 loop is CASGSKWGPRTSSFF. CDR3 DNA sequence: TGTGCCAGCGGCTCCAAGTGGGGGCCGCGCACCTCGTCTTTCTTT.

The sample holds one count of this clonotype. A much larger clone lies one base from this, so it may be a read error. The chain links TRBV10-2 to TRBJ1-2, with TRBD1 identical over 7 bases. The germline V gene has CDR1 WSHSY and CDR2 SAAADI. The CDR3 has 13 residues. The CDR3 DNA reads as TGCGCCAGCGGTGACAGGGATGGGTATGGCTACACCTTC. This codes for CASGDRDGYGYTF.